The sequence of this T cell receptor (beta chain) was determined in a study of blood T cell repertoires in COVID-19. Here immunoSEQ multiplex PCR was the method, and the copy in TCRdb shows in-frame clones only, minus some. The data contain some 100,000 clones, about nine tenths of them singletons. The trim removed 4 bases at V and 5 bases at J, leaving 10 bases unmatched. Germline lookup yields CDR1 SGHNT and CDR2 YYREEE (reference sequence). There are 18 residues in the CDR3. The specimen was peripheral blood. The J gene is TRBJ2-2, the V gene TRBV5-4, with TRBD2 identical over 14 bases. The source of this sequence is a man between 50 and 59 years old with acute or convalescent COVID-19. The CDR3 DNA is TGTGCCAGCAGCGCCGGGACTAGCGGGAGTATTTTTACCGGGGAGCTGTTTTTT. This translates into CASSAGTSGSIFTGELFF.